This TCR beta chain derives from a study of cytomegalovirus exposure and HLA in healthy donors. About the study: Genotyping showed 81% of 300 to 450 donors falling in the Caucasian-associated ancestry cluster.

Looked up from germline, CDR1 is SGHAT and CDR2 is FQNNGV. The V end lost 5 bases, the J end lost 3 bases, and 23 bases lay between the germline ends. The CDR3 spans 19 residues. Study-wide results and caveats: Reported findings show TCR beta sequences accurately forecast HLA-A and HLA-B alleles in most subjects. The investigators catalogued 164 TCR beta chains as cytomegalovirus-associated.

The PCR contained 60 Vbeta and 13 Jbeta primers. Assay: immunoSEQ multiplex PCR; the TCRdb copy retains only in-frame clones and omits some. The sample consists of about 140,000 clones, about 61% of them appearing once. Notes on this clone: The target antigen is unknown.

The sequence derives from a male donor in good health and CMV-seronegative. This chain connects TRBV11-2 to TRBJ2-6, with a tentative D call TRBD2 (6 bases). Sequencing was carried out using PBMCs. CDR3 nucleotide sequence: TGTGCCAGCAGCCCCCGGGGGTGGAGGGGCGGACTTGGGGCCAACGTCCTGACTTTC. Amino acids: CASSPRGWRGGLGANVLTF.